This TCR beta chain is drawn from a study of cytomegalovirus exposure and HLA in healthy donors (dated by TCRdb to about 2017). Broadly, across the study: An earlier analysis of 587 of the donors reported over 250 Gb of sequence data and around 110 million unique TCR beta sequences obtained from about 180 million T cells. Both class I and class II loci were covered by HLA typing, at four-digit resolution. Rather than using new phenotypic data, the later analysis identified candidate immune exposures from TCR beta sequences and from how often those sequences occurred across donors. High-throughput TCR immunosequencing, statistical association of individual TCRs with disease status, and machine learning were combined to predict cytomegalovirus infection status. Donor age, sex, ethnicity and CMV serostatus were collected together with the repertoire data. A handful of DR-DQ haplotypes were handled as single units for association and clustering because linkage in the cohort was strong. An earlier analysis of around 580 of the donors used high-throughput TCR beta sequencing to judge whether each TCR beta V gene segment behaved as functional or pseudogenic. In a later analysis, previously published TCR beta repertoires from more than 500 donors were re-analyzed and high-resolution HLA genotyping was added so that TCR occurrence patterns could be studied. Of the roughly 390 genotyped donors, about 80% fell in the genetic ancestry cluster associated with self-reported Caucasian donors. Typing coverage varied by locus: about 620-630 donors for A, B, C, DRB1 and DQB1; some 520 for DQA1; around 610 for DPA1; approximately 490 for DPB1. About 300 gigabases of sequencing data and around 80 million unique TCR sequences made up an early release that covered 500 to 650 HLA-typed donors. Using immunosequencing, the study profiled T cell repertoires from roughly 650 subjects and related those repertoires to cytomegalovirus serostatus. The aim of the study was to test whether cataloging public T cell receptors could identify signatures of past pathogen exposure. A later genetic analysis took genome-wide SNP genotypes for 398 of the 666 donors and used that subset as a discovery cohort. In addition to the first cohort of 650 to 750 subjects, a separate validation cohort of around 110 different subjects was used. All discovery cohort repertoires had been generated on a single sequencing platform. Among around 400 genotyped donors of the cohort, an average of approximately 200,000 unique TCR beta nucleotide sequences was sequenced per donor, of which 15% to 20% were non-productive.

The germline V gene sets CDR1 to MGHRA and CDR2 to YSYEKL. The cysteine opens and the phenylalanine closes a CDR3 of 15 amino acids. Just CDR3 DNA is preserved here, 45 bases in frame from base 1. V is reduced by 3 bases and J by 0 bases, leaving a spacing of 6 bases between them. The library was built by means of the immunoSEQ multiplex PCR assay. For the multiplex PCR, a mixture combining 60 forward primers for TCR Vbeta segments and 13 reverse primers for TCR Jbeta segments was used. Amplification of the CDR3 region of rearranged TCR beta genes was performed with a multiplex PCR assay on genomic DNA. The amplified TCR beta libraries were sequenced on the Illumina HiSeq System as 87-base-pair reads. The original methods were these. A later analysis counted about 80 million unique TCR beta chains across the 700 or so repertoires, and some 12 million of these chains were shared by at least two donors. To remove PCR and sequencing errors, raw reads were error-corrected and collapsed into unique sequences using a nearest-neighbor algorithm that merged closely related sequences. To assign V, D and J gene segments, CDR3 sequences were aligned to IMGT reference sequences. For a sequence to be retained, a match of at least six nucleotides to both a V gene segment and a J gene segment was required. A rearrangement counted as productive if the CDR3 had no stop codons and remained in frame with V and J, and every other rearrangement counted as non-productive. Following IMGT convention, CDR3 was defined as the stretch from the second conserved V-encoded cysteine to the conserved J-encoded phenylalanine. The earlier analysis of approximately 500 of the donors excluded sequences that lacked an unambiguous match to a single V gene segment. An earlier analysis of approximately 590 of the donors called V segments functional above 56.7% productive rearrangements and segregating when the between-donor standard deviation exceeded 5%. A statistical classification framework was built to diagnose cytomegalovirus status from the catalog of TCR beta chain sequences. In a later analysis, TCR nucleotide sequences were compared against IMGT/GENE-DB human TR gene sequences so that V and J genes could be assigned. In a later analysis, CDR3 sequences and most-parsimonious VDJ recombination scenarios were assigned using the TCRdist pipeline. In a later analysis, every TCR beta chain was defined by the combination of its CDR3 amino acid sequence and its V-gene family, and reads without a unique V-gene family were dropped. A later analysis removed 500 to 650 highly shared, low-generation-probability nucleotide sequences to deal with suspected cross-contamination and a sequencing artifact. A later analysis calculated a clonal expansion index for each public chain from normalized within-repertoire ranks of inferred template counts. A later analysis computed generation probabilities with a VDJ recombination model fitted to out-of-frame rearrangements, and checked the results against IGoR. In a later analysis, hypergeometric tests were used to score TCR-TCR, TCR-HLA and TCR-CMV co-occurrence, with a repertoire-size bias correction applied to TCR pairs. False discovery rates were estimated in a later analysis by permuting HLA or CMV assignments 20 times. In a later analysis, co-occurring TCRs were grouped using DBSCAN, and TCRdist sequence similarity was added for clustering within HLA-allele-positive subsets. Co-occurrence clustering excluded repertoires with fewer than 30,000 or more than 120,000 public chains, plus five with anomalous nucleotide sharing. What TCRdb holds here is the immuneACCESS table cut down to in-frame rearrangements. Part of the clones is not present; checked against another copy, under half of the missing clones reflect an unresolved V gene, and the others are unexplained. The DNA was the basis for D and trimming; V, J and clone size are from that table. Recorded for this sample are around 110,000 clones; roughly three quarters of them occurred a single time. Around 3% of the sample is held by the ten biggest clonotypes.

A word on this clone: Its target antigen remains unknown. No much larger clone exists at a distance of one base, and base qualities are not known.

The cohort consisted of 600 to 700 healthy bone marrow donors. At the time of sampling, every cohort member was nominally healthy, though immune exposures that went unrecorded were likely present. The donor was CMV seropositive and was included in the group of approximately 300 seropositive cohort members. Every donor gave a peripheral blood sample, and the peripheral blood mononuclear cells from that sample were used for TCR beta sequencing. Genomic DNA was extracted from the blood cell samples with the Qiagen DNeasy Blood Extraction Kit. Summary of the overall study and its limitations: Presence/absence analyses assumed roughly uniform sequencing depth across donors, an assumption that may not hold. In a later genetic analysis, a missense DCLRE1C variant was associated with V-gene and J-gene trimming of TCR beta chains, and the association was replicated in an independent cohort. In vitro tests confirmed that three of the cytomegalovirus-associated TCR beta chains recognize cytomegalovirus antigens. In a later analysis, the rate of TCR association differed among HLA loci, with DRB1 alleles having the most associated TCRs and HLA-C alleles having the fewest. The only immune exposure information available for the cohort was CMV serostatus. A further reported finding was that TCR beta sequences accurately predicted the HLA-A and HLA-B alleles for most subjects in the first cohort. A later analysis found that most CMV-associated TCR beta chains appeared HLA-restricted, with HLA associations seemingly driven largely by CMV exposure. Only TCR beta chains were sequenced in this cohort, and the absence of alpha or paired-chain data limited detectable features. The study listed 164 TCR beta chains as associated with cytomegalovirus. An earlier analysis of approximately 570 of the donors showed that most TCR beta V segments appeared in productive rearrangements either about 87% or about 30% of the time, which broadly matched IMGT annotations. Cytomegalovirus status was reported to be diagnosed by the classifier with high specificity and sensitivity in both the original and validation cohorts. Correlated functional status among segregating V segments might reflect linkage disequilibrium, but an unknown experimental factor could not be ruled out. Several of the top co-occurrence clusters appeared to be linked to parvovirus B19, influenza, CMV and Epstein-Barr virus, according to a later analysis. Because counts were too low, about 15 rarely observed V segments, including chromosome 9 orphons, were left out of the earlier analysis of 587 of the donors. In a later analysis, some 18,000 TCR beta sequences were associated with specific HLA alleles at a false discovery rate of 0.05. Some IMGT-functional V segments, including TRBV6-2 and TRBV6-3, could not be told apart with the 87-base-pair reads, so those segments were excluded. Because HLA typing was unavailable for some donors at each locus, only the typed subset was used in association tests. The sequencing pipeline was judged likely to have produced a cluster of highly shared sequence variants as a technical artifact. Compared with equally common non-associated chains, HLA-associated TCR beta chains in a later analysis were more clonally expanded and had lower generation probabilities. While some public TCRs were present in many individuals, most TCR sequences turned up only very rarely across donors. It was suggested by the authors that the approach could potentially be generalized to other disease states and immunological phenotypes. Compared with the roughly 700-donor mean, donors in an Asian-associated ancestry cluster had fewer N-insertions in productive TCRs, according to a later genetic analysis. Strong co-occurrence of HLA alleles, especially DR and DQ, made assigning TCR associations to individual alleles difficult.

Material for sequencing was PBMCs. In this chain, TRBV4-1 is recombined with TRBJ2-6, with TRBD1 tentatively as D gene (5 bases match). The clonotype originates from a woman between 18 and 29 years old in good health and CMV-seropositive. The bases are TGCGCCAGCAGCCACGACAGCTCTGGGGCCAACGTCCTGACTTTC. It is translated as CASSHDSSGANVLTF.